The present entry profiles one TCR beta chain with its context. The data were taken from a study of shared clonotypes between healthy human individuals. The protocol was immunoSEQ multiplex PCR, while the TCRdb copy is restricted to in-frame clones and leaves out a portion. Seen here are approximately 1.5 million clones, 98% observed once, and the top ten hold around 0.33%. This CDR3 is built from 16 residues. Germline V gene lookup returns CDR1 SEHNR and CDR2 FQNEAQ (reference sequence). Trimming took off 2 bases at V and 0 bases at J, with 11 bases between the two ends. The sample taken for sequencing was naive CD4+ T cells sorted from blood. As for subset: CD45RA+ positively selected. The clonotype was recovered from a young man in good health. The rearrangement joins TRBV7-9 to TRBJ2-1; unclear D gene. Here the CDR3 DNA reads TGTGCCAGCAGCTTATCCCGGATCGTCTCCTACAATGAGCAGTTCTTC. Translation gives CASSLSRIVSYNEQFF.